This T cell receptor (beta chain) appears in the sequencing data of a study of shared clonotypes between healthy human individuals. Background on the study: Researchers assigned three CD4 naive, three CD4 memory, two CD8 naive and one CD8 memory plate to each donor.

The protocol was immunoSEQ multiplex PCR, while the TCRdb copy is restricted to in-frame clones and leaves out a portion. The profile shows about 650,000 clones, roughly 95% of them singletons. Turning to this clone: No antigen is known for it.

Germline values: CDR1 MDHEN, CDR2 SYDVKM. Deletions cut 7 bases from V and 0 bases from J, with 12 bases between. The length of the CDR3 is 15 residues. Naive CD8 cells comprised CD45RO-negative, CCR7-positively selected cells, excluding terminally differentiated effector memory CD45RA+ cells. Donors were healthy HIV-negative adults without recent acute infections or vaccinations. Study outcomes and limitations: Researchers found naive subsets generally carried larger estimated richness than memory subsets.

The chain employs TRBV28 and TRBJ1-4; no clear D. This TCR derives from a woman aged 25 to 39 in good health. Specimen: naive CD8+ T cells sorted from blood. CDR3 amino acids: CASNVDGATNEKLFF. The CDR3 DNA reads as TGTGCCAGCAACGTAGACGGGGCAACTAATGAAAAACTGTTTTTT.